The sequence of this T cell receptor beta chain was determined in a study of T-cell memory formation after mild COVID-19. The overall study: Largely, the TCR clusters proved donor specific.

In this sample, this clonotype turned up a few times. Its specificity is unknown. The CDR3 is made up of 15 amino acids. Germline CDR1 DFQATT, CDR2 SNEGSKA (reference sequence). Trimming removed 0 bases at V and 7 bases at J, with 16 bases between. Study-wide points: A balance of CD4 and CD8 characterized clones contracting day 15 to 85, whereas later expanders leaned CD4+. Nothing confirmed that second-wave clones peaking on day 37 were specific for SARS-CoV-2.

Libraries for TCRalpha and TCRbeta carried sample barcodes and unique molecular identifiers via 5'RACE. One entry per CDR3 protein, called by TCRdb with MiXCR from the 5' RACE reads. The repertoire has around 450,000 distinct CDR3 sequences, 20% of them found once; the top ten carry roughly 8%. The TCR comes from an adult woman who had mild COVID-19 (a few samples of this study predate the infection). Cell type and time point are not known. The V and J genes are TRBV20-1 and TRBJ1-5; D gene ambiguous. The sequencing sample was made of PBMCs or a T cell subset sorted from them (not recorded which). The CDR3 DNA reads TGCAGTGCTAGAGATAGTGGGGTAGGGTGGCAGCCCCAGCATTTT. This translates into CSARDSGVGWQPQHF.